One sample yielded the 21 T cell receptor beta chains listed below, sequenced in a study of blood T cell repertoires in COVID-19. Clones were read by immunoSEQ multiplex PCR, and TCRdb kept only the in-frame ones, dropping some. Of about 120,000 clones in the sample, over 65% were seen once. The specimen was peripheral blood. These receptors originate from a man aged 25-45 years with acute or convalescent COVID-19.

The chain employs TRBV7-9 and TRBJ2-7, with D perhaps TRBD2 (6 bases). The V end lost 4 bases, the J end lost 4 bases, and 8 bases lay between the germline ends. Per germline, CDR1 SEHNR and CDR2 FQNEAQ (reference sequence). CDR3 length: 12 amino acids. This CDR3 is CASSSRGYEQYF. The CDR3 DNA is TGTGCCAGCAGCTCCCGGGGGTACGAGCAGTACTTC.

This clone is a singleton in its sample. CDR3 loop: CASSKPRGGRAYEQYF. DNA for the CDR3: TGTGCCAGCAGTAAACCCCGGGGGGGCCGAGCCTACGAGCAGTACTTC. The chain couples TRBV6-2 or TRBV6-3 to TRBJ2-7; 8 bases are shared with TRBD2. V shed 5 bases, J shed 2 bases, and the junction held 11 bases outside the gene matches. Germline CDR1 MNHEY, CDR2 SVGEGT. The CDR3 has 16 residues.

This clone is a singleton in its sample. The chain combines TRBV6-5 with TRBJ1-1; maybe TRBD1 (6 bases). The CDR3 runs to 14 residues. Germline CDR1 is MNHEY and CDR2 is SVGAGI. V was clipped by 4 bases and J by 0 bases, with 9 bases between them. This CDR3 reads CASSLGHLNTEAFF. The DNA of the CDR3 is TGTGCCAGCAGTTTGGGACACCTGAACACTGAAGCTTTCTTT.

This clone occurred a few times. The rearrangement joins TRBV6-5 to TRBJ1-2; TRBD1 might be the D (5 bases). Germline V gene data show CDR1 as MNHEY and CDR2 as SVGAGI. Trimming pared 5 bases from V and 5 bases from J, leaving 12 bases between. The CDR3 has 13 amino acids. The CDR3 spells CASSLVEGYGYTF. In DNA form, the CDR3 reads TGTGCCAGCAGTCTCGTGGAGGGGTATGGCTACACCTTC.

The CDR3 nucleotides are TGTGCCAGCAGTCAGGGACTCTATAGCAATCAGCCCCAGCATTTT. This encodes CASSQGLYSNQPQHF. The chain has TRBV27 and TRBJ1-5; a weak D match, TRBD1 (5 bases). The CDR3 has 15 residues. Trimming cost V 5 bases and J 0 bases, with 11 bases left between them. CDR1 MNHEY and CDR2 SMNVEV come from the germline V gene (reference sequence).

The chain has TRBV28 and TRBJ2-7, with a tentative D call TRBD2 (6 bases). This CDR3 is 16 amino acids long. Per the germline V gene, CDR1 is MDHEN and CDR2 is SYDVKM. V lost 6 bases to trimming and J lost 1 base, with 19 bases between them. CDR3 in amino acids: CASSQTWEVASYEQYV. The CDR3 DNA reads TGTGCCAGCAGCCAAACCTGGGAGGTTGCATCCTACGAGCAGTACGTC.

V and J are TRBV6-2 or TRBV6-3 and TRBJ2-7; 7 bases fit TRBD2. V was pared by 0 bases and J by 3 bases, with 2 bases of the junction left unmatched. Germline V gene data show CDR1 as MNHEY and CDR2 as SVGEGT. The CDR3 spans 14 residues. DNA for the CDR3: TGTGCCAGCAGTTACTCCAGCGGGAACTACGAGCAGTACGTC. This translates into CASSYSSGNYEQYV.

This rearrangement joins TRBV5-6 to TRBJ1-1; a possible D gene is TRBD1 (6 bases). CDR1 and CDR2 (germline): SGHDT, YYEEEE. The CDR3 loop spans 15 amino acids. V dropped 3 bases and J dropped 10 bases, with 22 bases sitting between them. The CDR3 DNA follows: TGTGCCAGCAGCTATCTCACAGGGAGAACGTCGCTAGCTTTCTTT. It is translated as CASSYLTGRTSLAFF.

The V and J genes are TRBV3-1 (or the pseudogene TRBV3-2) and TRBJ2-6; D is possibly TRBD1 (6 bases). The germline gives CDR1 LGHDT, CDR2 YNNKEL (reference sequence). This CDR3 has 17 amino acids. V was clipped by 2 bases and J by 1 base, with 12 bases between them. Written as DNA, the CDR3 is TGTGCCAGCAGCCAACAAAATACAGGGTCTGGGGCCAACGTCCTGACTTTC. Protein product: CASSQQNTGSGANVLTF.

V is TRBV11-1 and J is TRBJ1-6; a weak D match, TRBD1 (5 bases). V lost 3 bases to trimming and J lost 10 bases, with 13 bases between them. CDR3 size: 14 residues. Germline V gene lookup returns CDR1 SGHAT and CDR2 FQDESV (reference sequence). The CDR3 coding sequence is TGTGCCAGCAGCTTTCCCGGGGAGGGGTCACCCCTCCACTTT. Its translation is CASSFPGEGSPLHF.

The chain couples TRBV30 to TRBJ1-1; maybe TRBD1 (6 bases). This CDR3 region has 12 residues. The V and J ends lost 5 bases and 6 bases respectively, with 13 bases between them. Germline-derived CDR1 and CDR2 are GTSNPN and SVGIG (reference sequence). The DNA for the CDR3 is TGTGCCTGGGACACAGGGCTGGCTGAAGCTTTCTTT. Its translation: CAWDTGLAEAFF. Looking up the rest from reference TRBV30 and TRBJ1-1 gives the full variable domain: SQTIHQWPATLVQPVGSPLSLECTVEGTSNPNLYWYRQAAGRGLQLLFYSVGIGQISSEVPQNLSASRPQDRQFILSSKKLLLSDSGFYLCAWDTGLAEAFFGQGTRLTVV.

The V gene is TRBV13, the J gene TRBJ1-2; TRBD1 matches at 7 bases. Trimming cost V 4 bases and J 8 bases; bases outside gene matches: 13. Germline values: CDR1 PRHDT, CDR2 FYEKMQ (reference sequence). This CDR3 contains 15 residues. This chain's CDR3 is CASSSRQGHREGYTF. For the CDR3, the DNA is TGTGCCAGCAGCTCTCGACAGGGACATAGAGAAGGCTACACCTTC. The full variable domain, its missing parts supplied by reference TRBV13 and TRBJ1-2, is AAGVIQSPRHLIKEKRETATLKCYPIPRHDTVYWYQQGPGQDPQFLISFYEKMQSDKGSIPDRFSAQQFSDYHSELNMSSLELGDSALYFCASSSRQGHREGYTFGSGTRLTVV.

The genes are TRBV29-1 and TRBJ1-2; D gene unclear. From germline, CDR1 is SQVTM and CDR2 ANQGSEA. The V gene lost 5 bases and the J gene lost 3 bases, with 7 bases spanning the gap. This CDR3 spans 11 amino acids. This chain's CDR3 is CSVRSDYGYTF. The CDR3 DNA sequence: TGCAGCGTTCGTTCAGACTATGGCTACACCTTC.

The V call is TRBV6-2 or TRBV6-3, the J call TRBJ2-1; tentative D call: TRBD1 (6 bases). Trimming removed 4 bases at V and 5 bases at J, with 12 bases between. Germline V gene lookup returns CDR1 MNHEY and CDR2 SVGEGT. The CDR3 has 14 amino acids. CDR3 sequence reads: CASSFYRDDNEQFF. The CDR3 DNA is TGTGCCAGCAGTTTCTACAGGGATGACAATGAGCAGTTCTTC.

This clone was detected once. The chain is built from TRBV4-2 and TRBJ1-1, with a weak D call TRBD1 (6 bases). V was pared by 1 base and J by 5 bases, with 17 bases between. CDR1 LGHNA and CDR2 YNFKEQ come from the germline V gene. The length of the CDR3 is 16 residues. For the CDR3, the DNA is TGTGCCAGCAGCCAAGGGGGGGGCAGCTGGGGTACTGAAGCTTTCTTT. This codes for CASSQGGGSWGTEAFF.

V gene TRBV7-9 combines with J gene TRBJ2-3; 12 bases align to TRBD2. The CDR3 runs to 16 residues. CDR1 SEHNR and CDR2 FQNEAQ come from the germline V gene (reference sequence). J gave up 4 bases and V 5 bases, and 7 bases lay outside the gene matches. The CDR3 sequence: CASSRFLAGGSDTQYF. The CDR3 coding sequence is TGTGCCAGCAGCCGATTCCTAGCGGGGGGGTCAGATACGCAGTATTTT.

This chain uses TRBV11-2 with TRBJ2-7; the match to TRBD2 covers 9 bases. This CDR3 region has 15 residues. Germline values: CDR1 SGHAT, CDR2 FQNNGV. Trimming cost V 3 bases and J 0 bases; bases outside gene matches: 3. This chain's CDR3 is CASSFAGGPSYEQYF. The CDR3 region has the DNA TGTGCCAGCAGCTTTGCGGGGGGGCCCTCCTACGAGCAGTACTTC. Full variable domain (missing parts from reference TRBV11-2 and TRBJ2-7): EAGVAQSPRYKIIEKRQSVAFWCNPISGHATLYWYQQILGQGPKLLIQFQNNGVVDDSQLPKDRFSAERLKGVDSTLKIQPAKLEDSAVYLCASSFAGGPSYEQYFGPGTRLTVT.

This chain connects TRBV7-8 to TRBJ2-1; 7 nucleotides agree with TRBD1. With 5 bases clipped from V and 4 bases from J, the junction kept 5 bases outside the gene matches. CDR1 and CDR2 (germline): SGHVS, FQNEAQ. The CDR3 is 14 amino acids. The CDR3 DNA sequence: TGTGCCAGCAGCCCCTGGGACAGTTACAATGAGCAGTTCTTC. This translates into CASSPWDSYNEQFF.

This chain links TRBV27 with TRBJ1-2; D gene ambiguous. Trimming took 2 bases from V and 8 from J, leaving 6 bases between them. The CDR3 consists of 11 residues. CDR1 and CDR2 from the germline V gene are MNHEY and SMNVEV (reference sequence). CDR3 residues: CASSLTRGYTF. The CDR3 DNA follows: TGTGCCAGCAGTTTAACCAGGGGCTACACCTTC.

The rearrangement links TRBV19 to TRBJ1-4; the match to TRBD1 covers 8 bases. Per germline, CDR1 LNHDA and CDR2 SQIVND (reference sequence). V trimming: 3 bases; J trimming: 5 bases; junction bases outside the gene matches: 8. The CDR3 sequence is 16 residues long. In DNA, the CDR3 is TGTGCCAGTAGTATGGGGGGACAGGCGATGAATGAAAAACTGTTTTTT. Residues: CASSMGGQAMNEKLFF. The full variable domain, in which reference TRBV19 and TRBJ1-4 provide the parts outside the CDR3, is DGGITQSPKYLFRKEGQNVTLSCEQNLNHDAMYWYRQDPGQGLRLIYYSQIVNDFQKGDIAEGYSVSREKKESFPLTVTSAQKNPTAFYLCASSMGGQAMNEKLFFGSGTQLSVL.

This chain uses TRBV2 with TRBJ1-3; no clear D gene. The CDR3 runs 16 residues. V was clipped by 7 bases and J by 0 bases, with 16 bases between them. The V gene's germline CDR1 is SNHLY and CDR2 FYNNEI. The CDR3 region has the DNA TGTGCCAGCAAAAACGATGCCAGTGCCTCTGGAAACACCATATATTTT. It specifies CASKNDASASGNTIYF.